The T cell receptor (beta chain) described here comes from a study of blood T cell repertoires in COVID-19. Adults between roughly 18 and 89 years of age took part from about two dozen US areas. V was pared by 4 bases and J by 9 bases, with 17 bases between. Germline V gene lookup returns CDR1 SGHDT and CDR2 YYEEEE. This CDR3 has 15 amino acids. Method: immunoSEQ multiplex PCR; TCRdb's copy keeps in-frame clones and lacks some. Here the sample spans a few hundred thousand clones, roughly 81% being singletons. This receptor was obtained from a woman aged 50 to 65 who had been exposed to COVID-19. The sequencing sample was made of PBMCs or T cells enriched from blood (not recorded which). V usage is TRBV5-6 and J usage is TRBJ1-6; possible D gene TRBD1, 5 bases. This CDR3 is CASSLGDSSGSPLHF. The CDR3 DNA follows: TGTGCCAGCAGCCTTGGTGACAGTTCGGGTTCACCCCTCCACTTT.